The rows below give T cell receptor beta chains drawn from one sample of a study of Ad26.COV2.S vaccination and SARS-CoV-2 variants. Libraries were prepared by immunoSEQ multiplex PCR; TCRdb keeps only in-frame clonotypes and omits some of them. The sample yields about 400,000 clones, approximately 88% seen once. Sequencing used peripheral blood, obtained in a trial of Ad26.COV2.S vaccine versus placebo. Source of these receptors: a person between 18 and 60 years old who received the Ad26.COV2.S COVID-19 vaccine or a placebo. CDR3s include the opening cysteine and the closing phenylalanine or tryptophan. The D gene is left open where the match is weak. Clone size is stated in some rows and not others, as once, few, many or a class when expanded.

TRBD1,-,TRBV6-5,TRBJ1-1,TGTGCCAGCAGTTACAGGGACAGGGTTACTGAAGCTTTCTTT,CASSYRDRVTEAFF
TRBD1,many,TRBV7-9,TRBJ2-7,TGTGCCAGCAGAATGGGACAGGGAGGCGACGAGCAGTACTTC,CASRMGQGGDEQYF
-,-,TRBV7-2,TRBJ2-3,TGTGCCAGCAGCATAAACTACCGGGACTTGGGGAAAGATACGCAGTATTTT,CASSINYRDLGKDTQYF
TRBD1,-,TRBV2,TRBJ1-1,TGTGCCAGCAGTGCGGGACAGATCGCTGAAGCTTTCTTT,CASSAGQIAEAFF
-,-,TRBV19,TRBJ1-1,TGTGCCAGTAGTATCCTCGGGGACTGGGTGGACACTGAAGCTTTCTTT,CASSILGDWVDTEAFF
TRBD1,-,TRBV27,TRBJ1-5,TGTGCCAGCAGTTTAGTAGGAGGGGGCTCTCAGCCCCAGCATTTT,CASSLVGGGSQPQHF
TRBD1,-,TRBV7-9,TRBJ2-4,TGTGCCAGCAGCTTCGGACAGGGTATAGCCAAAAACATTCAGTACTTC,CASSFGQGIAKNIQYF
-,-,TRBV6-2/TRBV6-3,TRBJ1-2,TGTGCCAGCAGTTACGTAGTATACTATGGCTACACCTTC,CASSYVVYYGYTF
-,-,TRBV2,TRBJ1-1,TGTGCCAGCACCCTCTTCGCGAACACTGAAGCTTTCTTT,CASTLFANTEAFF
-,-,TRBV1,TRBJ2-3,TGCACCAGCAGCCCTGGGGGGAAGCACTCAGATACGCAGTATTTT,CTSSPGGKHSDTQYF
-,-,TRBV5-1,TRBJ1-1,TGCGCCAGCAGCCTCGCCAGGGACCACACTGAAGCTTTCTTT,CASSLARDHTEAFF
-,-,TRBV2,TRBJ1-2,TGTGCCAGCAGTCCCAGGATCGAGAACTATGGCTACACCTTC,CASSPRIENYGYTF
TRBD1,-,TRBV7-8,TRBJ1-1,TGTGCCAGCGGACAGGAAGGGGCCAACACTGAAGCTTTCTTT,CASGQEGANTEAFF
-,-,TRBV6-6,TRBJ1-1,TGTGCCAGCAGGCACGTAATAGGCACTGAAGCTTTCTTT,CASRHVIGTEAFF
-,-,TRBV9,TRBJ2-3,TGTGCCAGCAGCGTAGGACAGGGAGGGACAGATACGCAGTATTTT,CASSVGQGGTDTQYF
TRBD2,-,TRBV5-8,TRBJ2-7,TGTGCCAGCAGCTTCTCGGGACTAGCGGGGGGAAGATACGAGCAGTACTTC,CASSFSGLAGGRYEQYF
TRBD1,-,TRBV2,TRBJ1-2,TGTGCCAGTGGAAGGGACAGTTTCGACTATGGCTACACCTTC,CASGRDSFDYGYTF
-,-,TRBV14,TRBJ2-2,TGTGCCAGCAGCCCCGGGGTGGCTGCGAACACCGGGGAGCTGTTTTTT,CASSPGVAANTGELFF
TRBD1,few,TRBV18,TRBJ2-7,TGTGCCAGCTCACCCGGACAGGGGTTGGGGTACGAGCAGTACTTC,CASSPGQGLGYEQYF
-,-,TRBV5-1,TRBJ1-1,TGCGCCAGCAGCATGGCGGGAGACCTTGAAGCTTTCTTT,CASSMAGDLEAFF
-,-,TRBV14,TRBJ2-1,TGTGCCAGCAGCCAACTGTGGAATAATGAGCAGTTCTTC,CASSQLWNNEQFF
-,once,TRBV13,TRBJ2-6,TGTGCCAGCAGCCCAGGGTCTGGGGCCAACGTCCTGACTTTC,CASSPGSGANVLTF
-,-,TRBV6-2/TRBV6-3,TRBJ2-7,TGTGCCAGCAGTTACGGAAGTGGGGCCTACGAGCAGTACTTC,CASSYGSGAYEQYF
-,-,TRBV4-2,TRBJ2-5,TGTGCCAGCAGCCTAGATACCCCGCAAGAGACCCAGTACTTC,CASSLDTPQETQYF
TRBD1,-,TRBV7-8,TRBJ1-1,TGTGCCAGCAGCCGACCCCGGACAGGGTTGAGTGAAGCTTTCTTT,CASSRPRTGLSEAFF
-,-,TRBV7-2,TRBJ2-2,TGTGCCAGCAGCTTAGACAGGGGAGGGTTCGGGGAGCTGTTTTTT,CASSLDRGGFGELFF
-,-,TRBV11-2,TRBJ1-1,TGTGCCAGCAGCTTAGCAGGAGACACTGAAGCTTTCTTT,CASSLAGDTEAFF
TRBD1,-,TRBV5-1,TRBJ2-5,TGCGCCAGCAGCTTGGCGACAGGGGGCGTCGGAAAGACCCAGTACTTC,CASSLATGGVGKTQYF
-,-,TRBV11-2,TRBJ1-4,TGTGCCAGCAGCGTTTCGGGACCAAATGAAAAACTGTTTTTT,CASSVSGPNEKLFF
TRBD2,-,TRBV28,TRBJ2-1,TGTGCCAGCAGCCTGACTAGCGGGGGGCGCAATGAGCAGTTCTTC,CASSLTSGGRNEQFF
-,-,TRBV7-2,TRBJ2-5,TGTGCCAGCAGCTTATTCGGACGACAAGAGACCCAGTACTTC,CASSLFGRQETQYF
-,once,TRBV24-1,TRBJ2-2,TGTGCCACCAGTGAACCGGGACTTGAAGGGACCGGGGAGCTGTTTTTT,CATSEPGLEGTGELFF
-,-,TRBV18,TRBJ2-1,TGTGCCAGCTCACCGGGCACAGGGTACAATGAGCAGTTCTTC,CASSPGTGYNEQFF
-,once,TRBV7-9,TRBJ1-3,TGTGCCAGCAGCCAAGGACAAGACTCTGGAAACACCATATATTTT,CASSQGQDSGNTIYF
-,-,TRBV12-2,TRBJ2-3,TGTGCAAGTCGCTCAAAGGAGGGGGAGGATACGCAGTATTTT,CASRSKEGEDTQYF
-,-,TRBV4-3,TRBJ1-4,TGCGCCAGCAGCCAAGATAGGGACACAACTAATGAAAAACTGTTTTTT,CASSQDRDTTNEKLFF
TRBD1,-,TRBV2,TRBJ2-1,TGTGCCAGTCTCCGGGACAGGCCCTACAATGAGCAGTTCTTC,CASLRDRPYNEQFF
TRBD1,-,TRBV4-3,TRBJ2-7,TGCGCCAGCAGCGAGTTGTTGGACAGGCGCTACGAGCAGTACTTC,CASSELLDRRYEQYF
-,-,TRBV28,TRBJ1-2,TGTGCCAGCGCTACCCCGGCGGGAAACTATGGCTACACCTTC,CASATPAGNYGYTF
TRBD1,once,TRBV4-3,TRBJ2-7,TGCGCCAGCAGCCAAGACAGGGGGCCGGTCGAGCAGTACTTC,CASSQDRGPVEQYF
TRBD1,-,TRBV5-4,TRBJ2-4,TGTGCCAGCAGCCGGGATAAAGACAGGGGAAAAAACATTCAGTACTTC,CASSRDKDRGKNIQYF
-,-,TRBV5-8,TRBJ1-1,TGTGCCAGCAGCTTCGGGACCGCGTACTACCCTTTT,CASSFGTAYYPF
TRBD2,-,TRBV7-9,TRBJ2-7,TGTGCCAGCAGCGTCGACTCTAGCGGGGTCTCCTACGAGCAGTACTTC,CASSVDSSGVSYEQYF
TRBD1,-,TRBV18,TRBJ2-3,TGTGCCAGCTCGCTACAGGGGCTAACTAGCACAGATACGCAGTATTTT,CASSLQGLTSTDTQYF
-,once,TRBV5-1,TRBJ2-5,TGCGCCAGCAGCTTCCTCGGGGGGCGGGAGACCCAGTACTTC,CASSFLGGRETQYF
-,-,TRBV15,TRBJ2-3,TGTGCCACCAGCAGAGATAGGCGGGTGGCAGATACGCAGTATTTT,CATSRDRRVADTQYF
-,-,TRBV12-3/TRBV12-4,TRBJ1-1,TGTGCCAGCAGTTTAGCCGCAGGGTCGAAAGCTTTCTTT,CASSLAAGSKAFF
TRBD2,-,TRBV7-9,TRBJ2-5,TGTGCCAGCAGCAAAGCGGGGGTAGAGACCCAGTACTTC,CASSKAGVETQYF
-,once,TRBV20-1,TRBJ2-2,TGCAGTGCTAGAGAGGCCGGGGAGCTGTTTTTT,CSAREAGELFF
TRBD1,-,TRBV7-9,TRBJ2-1,TGTGCCAGCAGCCATCGTCGGACAGGGGGCTATACCGATGAGCAGTTCTTC,CASSHRRTGGYTDEQFF
-,-,TRBV30,TRBJ1-3,TGTGCCTGGAATAACGGGGGGTACACCATATATTTT,CAWNNGGYTIYF
-,-,TRBV11-1,TRBJ2-5,TGTGCCAGCAGCCGGATTCAAGAGACCCAGTACTTC,CASSRIQETQYF